These 2 T cell receptor beta chains originate from one sample sequenced in a study of T cells after yellow fever vaccination. One entry per CDR3 protein, called by TCRdb with MiXCR from the 5' RACE reads. Here the sample spans a few hundred thousand distinct CDR3 sequences, approximately 4% being singletons. Sequences were derived from PBMCs, sampled 15 days after the yellow fever booster vaccination. The receptors were sampled from a man between 18 and 35 years old who received the YFV17D yellow fever vaccine.

As concerns this clonotype: A single base separates this from a much larger clone, so it may be a read error. CDR3 coding DNA: TGTGCCAGCAGCCCCGCGACAGAGTTTTGGGCAGATACGCAGTATTTT. Its translation is CASSPATEFWADTQYF. The V and J genes are TRBV6-2 or TRBV6-3 and TRBJ2-3; D is perhaps TRBD1 (5 bases). Trimming removed 6 bases from V and 4 bases from J, with 20 bases in between. This CDR3 contains 16 residues. From germline, CDR1 is MNHEY and CDR2 SVGEGT.

This clonotype was recorded at least ten times. This rearrangement joins TRBV20-1 to TRBJ1-3; no clear D. The CDR3 contains 14 residues. Germline loops: CDR1 DFQATT, CDR2 SNEGSKA (reference sequence). Trimming left V 0 bases short and J 4 bases short, with 10 bases between. The CDR3, as DNA: TGCAGTGCTAGAGATCCCCAAGCGGGAAACACCATATATTTT. It specifies CSARDPQAGNTIYF.